A selection of T cell receptor beta chains follows, all from one sample in a study of T cell repertoires in cytomegalovirus infection. Their antigen targets remain unknown. MiXCR, applied by TCRdb to the reads, yields one record per CDR3 protein. The data hold 700,000 to 850,000 distinct CDR3 sequences, with around a third observed a single time. The source material was cultured CD8+ T cells from PBMCs, sampled from culture after CMV antigen stimulation. The origin of the receptors is a human donor in good health (CMV status not recorded). Some clones in this sample may be carry-over from other donors' samples. Both conserved end residues are part of each CDR3. Size is stated for part of the rows, as once, few or many counts, or as a class when the clone is expanded.

J gene	clone size	V gene	CDR3 protein
TRBJ2-1	NA	TRBV7-9	CASSIPGLAYNEQFF
TRBJ1-4	many	TRBV7-9	CASSDLTGTRREKLFF
TRBJ2-2	NA	TRBV6-2/TRBV6-3	CASSYKRGGLPQSGELFF
TRBJ2-1	NA	TRBV29-1	CSVPVSSYNEQFF
TRBJ1-1	NA	TRBV7-3	CASSSLYRGRMVNTEAFF
TRBJ2-1	NA	TRBV19	CASSIVPRGQGEQFF
TRBJ2-2	NA	TRBV28	CASSPPSPREDTGELFF
TRBJ1-1	NA	TRBV6-2/TRBV6-3	CASSPAMMNTEAFF
TRBJ1-6	NA	TRBV2	CATSGGGFSYNSPLHF
TRBJ1-1	NA	TRBV27	CASSLSLPWTEAFF
TRBJ2-2	many	TRBV7-6	CASSQTGPGELFF
TRBJ2-2	few	TRBV24-1	CATKEFYTGELFF
TRBJ2-2	few	TRBV28	CASSLFRVAGELFF
TRBJ1-2	few	TRBV18	CASSPPTDEVYGYTF
TRBJ2-1	NA	TRBV19	CASSSSPRGQNEQFF
TRBJ1-2	NA	TRBV7-2	CASSPPTALANYGYTF
TRBJ2-5	many	TRBV7-6	CASSLGVGEKETQYF
TRBJ2-3	NA	TRBV4-3	CASSRGSGTDTQYF
TRBJ1-6	NA	TRBV6-6	CASSYNLLKTPLHF
TRBJ1-2	few	TRBV4-1	CASSQVTGVDYGYTF
TRBJ2-5	NA	TRBV7-9	CASSYRDRAETQYF
TRBJ2-5	few	TRBV6-2/TRBV6-3	CASSYVGDEETQYF
TRBJ2-7	NA	TRBV4-2	CASSLDLAGEYEQYF
TRBJ2-7	medium-sized	TRBV7-2	CASSLYGAVEQYF
TRBJ1-4	few	TRBV7-9	CASSLALGRANEKLFF
TRBJ1-2	few	TRBV5-5	CASRKDGADGYTF
TRBJ2-2	few	TRBV7-9	CASSRPTSGGPNTGELFF
TRBJ2-1	NA	TRBV3-1	CASSQGGILSDEQFF
TRBJ2-1	NA	TRBV20-1	CSARSPPAGGGAGEQFF
TRBJ1-4	few	TRBV6-1	CASSVSVRLIEKLFF
TRBJ2-3	few	TRBV20-1	CSASSYQGGMGPQLSTDTQYF